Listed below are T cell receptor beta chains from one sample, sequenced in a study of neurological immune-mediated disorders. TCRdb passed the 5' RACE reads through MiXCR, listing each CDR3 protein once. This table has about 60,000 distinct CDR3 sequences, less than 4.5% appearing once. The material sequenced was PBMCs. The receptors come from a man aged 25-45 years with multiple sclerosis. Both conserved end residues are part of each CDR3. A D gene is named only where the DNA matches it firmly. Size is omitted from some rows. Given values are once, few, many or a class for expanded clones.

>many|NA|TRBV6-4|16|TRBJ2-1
CASSTGTPSGANEQFF
TGTGCCAGCAGTACAGGGACACCCAGTGGGGCCAATGAGCAGTTCTTC
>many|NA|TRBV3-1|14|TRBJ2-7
CASSQVGWEYEQYF
TGTGCCAGCAGCCAAGTCGGGTGGGAATACGAGCAGTACTTC
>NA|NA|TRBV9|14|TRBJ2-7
CASSPWDISYEQYF
TGTGCCAGCAGCCCCTGGGACATCTCCTACGAGCAGTACTTC
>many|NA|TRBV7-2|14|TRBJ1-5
CASSKNRVDQPQNF
TGTGCCAGCAGCAAAAACAGGGTTGATCAGCCCCAGAATTTT
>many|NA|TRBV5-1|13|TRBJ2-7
CASSLGSAYEQYF
TGCGCCAGCAGCTTGGGGAGTGCCTACGAGCAGTACTTC
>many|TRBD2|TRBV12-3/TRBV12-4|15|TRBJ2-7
CASTHPGLAFYEQYF
TGTGCCAGTACCCATCCGGGACTAGCGTTCTACGAGCAGTACTTC
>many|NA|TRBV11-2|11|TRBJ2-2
CASSLFEELFF
TGTGCCAGCAGCTTATTTGAGGAGCTGTTTTTT
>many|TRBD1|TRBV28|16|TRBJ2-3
CASSLFQGAFSDTQYF
TGTGCCAGCAGTTTATTCCAGGGGGCTTTTTCAGATACGCAGTATTTT
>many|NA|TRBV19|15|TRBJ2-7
CASSLRFEVLDEQYF
TGTGCCAGTAGTTTGCGGTTCGAGGTCTTGGACGAGCAGTACTTC
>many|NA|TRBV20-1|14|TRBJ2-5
CSASTVGPKETQYF
TGCAGTGCTAGTACTGTGGGACCCAAAGAGACCCAGTACTTC
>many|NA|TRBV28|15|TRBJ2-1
CASSATRGYYNEQFF
TGTGCCAGCAGTGCCACTAGGGGCTATTACAATGAGCAGTTCTTC
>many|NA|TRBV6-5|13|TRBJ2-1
CASSYRVRWEQFF
TGTGCCAGCAGTTACCGTGTTAGGTGGGAGCAGTTCTTC
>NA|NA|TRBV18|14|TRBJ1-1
CASLRDGNSDEAFF
TGTGCCAGCTTAAGGGACGGTAACTCAGATGAAGCTTTCTTT
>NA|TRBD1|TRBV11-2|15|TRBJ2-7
CASSSRDRGREEQYF
TGTGCCAGCAGCTCCCGGGACAGGGGGCGGGAAGAGCAGTACTTC
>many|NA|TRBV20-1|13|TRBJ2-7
CSARLQSSYEQYF
TGCAGTGCTAGACTCCAAAGCTCCTACGAGCAGTACTTC
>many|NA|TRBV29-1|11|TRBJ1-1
CSVVRVSEAFF
TGCAGCGTTGTCAGGGTTTCTGAAGCTTTCTTT
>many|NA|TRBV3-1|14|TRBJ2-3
CASSQRWDVDTQYF
TGTGCCAGCAGCCAAAGATGGGACGTAGATACGCAGTATTTT
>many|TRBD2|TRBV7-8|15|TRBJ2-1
CASSTRGGGENEQFF
TGTGCCAGCAGCACGCGGGGGGGCGGGGAAAATGAGCAGTTCTTC
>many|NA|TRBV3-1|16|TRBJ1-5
CASSPNFGEGNQPQHF
TGTGCCAGCAGCCCGAATTTTGGGGAGGGCAATCAGCCCCAGCATTTT
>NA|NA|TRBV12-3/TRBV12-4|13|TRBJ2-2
CASSFGRTGELFF
TGTGCCAGCAGTTTCGGTCGGACCGGGGAGCTGTTTTTT
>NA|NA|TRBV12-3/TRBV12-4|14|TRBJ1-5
CASSGVPENQPQNF
TGTGCCAGCAGTGGGGTCCCTGAGAATCAGCCCCAGAATTTT
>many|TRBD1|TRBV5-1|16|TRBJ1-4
CASSLGSGTDNEKLFF
TGCGCCAGCAGCTTGGGATCCGGGACAGATAATGAAAAACTGTTTTTT
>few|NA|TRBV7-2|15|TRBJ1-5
CASSLVYQSNQPQNF
TGTGCCAGCAGCTTAGTTTACCAAAGCAATCAGCCCCAGAATTTT
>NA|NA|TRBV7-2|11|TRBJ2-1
CANSDPNEQFF
TGTGCCAACAGCGATCCGAATGAGCAGTTCTTC
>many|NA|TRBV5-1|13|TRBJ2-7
CASSLIFRAEQYF
TGCGCCAGCAGCTTGATTTTCAGGGCCGAGCAGTACTTC
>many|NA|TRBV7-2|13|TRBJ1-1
CASSSIPGAGAFF
TGTGCCAGCAGCTCAATTCCGGGAGCGGGAGCTTTCTTT
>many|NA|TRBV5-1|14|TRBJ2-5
CASSLGGSQETQYF
TGCGCCAGCAGCTTGGGAGGCAGCCAAGAGACCCAGTACTTC
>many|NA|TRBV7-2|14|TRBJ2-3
CASSLGLAPDTQYF
TGTGCCAGCAGCTTAGGGCTAGCGCCCGATACGCAGTATTTT
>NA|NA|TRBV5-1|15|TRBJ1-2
CASSLDPDTNYGYTF
TGCGCCAGCAGCTTGGACCCCGACACGAACTATGGCTACACCTTC
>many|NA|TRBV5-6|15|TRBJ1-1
CASSLGTYLDTEAFF
TGTGCCAGCAGCTTGGGAACCTACTTGGACACTGAAGCTTTCTTT
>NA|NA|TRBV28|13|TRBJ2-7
CASSFTGPYEQYF
TGTGCCAGCAGTTTTACAGGGCCCTACGAGCAGTACTTC
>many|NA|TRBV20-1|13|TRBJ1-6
CSATGTGDSPLHF
TGCAGTGCTACCGGGACGGGGGATTCACCCCTCCACTTT
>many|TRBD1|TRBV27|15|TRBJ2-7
CASSKSGQGMREQYF
TGTGCCAGCAGTAAGTCGGGACAGGGTATGAGGGAGCAGTACTTC
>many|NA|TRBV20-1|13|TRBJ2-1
CSALFLGLHEQFF
TGCAGTGCCCTATTTTTGGGTCTCCATGAGCAGTTCTTC
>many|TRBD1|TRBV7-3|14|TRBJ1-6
CASSLQGANSPLHF
TGTGCCAGCAGCTTACAGGGGGCGAACTCACCCCTCCACTTT
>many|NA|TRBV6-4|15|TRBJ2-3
CASSDSGGSTDTQYF
TGTGCCAGCAGTGACTCGGGCGGGAGCACAGATACGCAGTATTTT
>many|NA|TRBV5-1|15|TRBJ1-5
CASSSGHTSREPQHF
TGCGCCAGCAGCTCGGGACATACTTCCCGGGAGCCCCAGCATTTT
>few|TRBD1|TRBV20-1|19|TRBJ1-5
CSARDATGATSYSNQPQHF
TGCAGTGCTAGAGATGCGACAGGGGCGACTAGTTATAGCAATCAGCCCCAGCATTTT
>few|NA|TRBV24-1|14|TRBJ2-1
CATSDLRWGDEQFF
TGTGCCACCAGTGATTTGAGGTGGGGGGATGAGCAGTTCTTC
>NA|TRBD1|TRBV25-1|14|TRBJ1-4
CASAKQGGMRELFF
TGTGCCAGCGCGAAACAGGGGGGAATGAGGGAACTGTTTTTT
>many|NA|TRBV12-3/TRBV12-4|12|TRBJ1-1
CASGFGNTEAFF
TGTGCCAGCGGCTTTGGGAACACTGAAGCTTTCTTT
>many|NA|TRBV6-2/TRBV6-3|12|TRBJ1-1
CASSYGLTEAFF
TGTGCCAGCAGTTACGGACTTACTGAAGCTTTCTTT
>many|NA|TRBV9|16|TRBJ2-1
CASSVVARDVGDEQFF
TGTGCCAGCAGCGTAGTGGCTAGAGATGTTGGCGATGAGCAGTTCTTC
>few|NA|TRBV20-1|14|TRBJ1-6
CSAGEGGVNSPLHF
TGCAGTGCTGGGGAGGGAGGGGTTAATTCACCCCTCCACTTT
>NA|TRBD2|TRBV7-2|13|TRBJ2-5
CASSRGGQETQYF
TGTGCCAGCAGCCGGGGGGGACAAGAGACCCAGTACTTC
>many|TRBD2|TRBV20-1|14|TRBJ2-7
CSASAGLARNEQYF
TGCAGTGCTAGTGCAGGACTAGCGCGGAACGAGCAGTACTTC
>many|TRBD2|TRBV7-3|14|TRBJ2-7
CASSLGGSVDEQYF
TGTGCCAGCAGCTTAGGCGGGAGTGTCGACGAGCAGTACTTC
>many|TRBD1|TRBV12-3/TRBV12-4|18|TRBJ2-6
CASTDRDSPLSGANVLTF
TGTGCCAGCACTGACCGGGACAGCCCTCTCTCTGGGGCCAACGTCCTGACTTTC